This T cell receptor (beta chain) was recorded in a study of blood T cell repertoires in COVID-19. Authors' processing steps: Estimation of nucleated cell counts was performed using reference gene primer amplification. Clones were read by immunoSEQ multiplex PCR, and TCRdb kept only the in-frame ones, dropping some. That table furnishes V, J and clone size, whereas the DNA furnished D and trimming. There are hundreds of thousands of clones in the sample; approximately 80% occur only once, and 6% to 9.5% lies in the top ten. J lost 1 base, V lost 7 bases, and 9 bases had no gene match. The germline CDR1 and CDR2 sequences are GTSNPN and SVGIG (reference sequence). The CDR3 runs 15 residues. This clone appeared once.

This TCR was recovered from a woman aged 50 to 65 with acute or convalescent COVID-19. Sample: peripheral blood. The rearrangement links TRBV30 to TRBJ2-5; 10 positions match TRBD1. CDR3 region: CASNGGQGIQETQYF. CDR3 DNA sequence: TGTGCCTCTAATGGGGGACAGGGGATCCAAGAGACCCAGTACTTC.